This T cell receptor (beta chain) came from a study of T-cell memory formation after mild COVID-19. Background on the study: In these data, TCR clusters were largely donor specific.

V shed 5 bases, J shed 7 bases, and the junction held 7 bases outside the gene matches. This CDR3 has 15 amino acids. Germline-derived CDR1 and CDR2 are MNHEY and SVGEGT. 5'RACE with constant-segment primers built TCRalpha and TCRbeta cDNA libraries with UMIs. TCRdb independently ran MiXCR on the 5' RACE reads; one entry per CDR3 protein. Found here are about 82,000 distinct CDR3 sequences, roughly 12% of them singletons; the top ten hold 35% to 50%. Notes on this clonotype: What it recognizes is unknown.

Study-level points and caveats: Later expanders leaned toward CD4+, whereas clones contracting from day 15 to 85 were balanced CD4/CD8. Detection of some responders pre-infection suggested pre-existing cross-reactive memory T cells participated.

J is TRBJ2-1 and V is TRBV6-2 or TRBV6-3; 11 bases are a match to TRBD1. The sample comprised PBMCs or a T cell subset sorted from them (not recorded which). The origin of this receptor is a man younger than 30 who had mild COVID-19 (a few samples of this study predate the infection). Cell type and time point are not known. The CDR3 DNA reads TGTGCCAGCAGTACAGGACAGGGGGCAACGAATGAGCAGTTCTTC. Its translation is CASSTGQGATNEQFF.